Presented here are 18 T cell receptor beta chains from one specimen sequenced in a study of control samples from healthy donors and cancer patients. Repertoires were generated with immunoSEQ multiplex PCR, while TCRdb's copy carries only in-frame clones and drops some. This table has around 140,000 clones, more than 90% appearing once. Material for sequencing was blood. These receptor sequences come from a man aged 25 to 40 in good health.

This rearrangement joins TRBV5-4 to TRBJ1-2; a possible D gene is TRBD1 (5 bases). Germline-derived CDR1 and CDR2 are SGHNT and YYREEE (reference sequence). The V gene lost 1 base and the J gene lost 7 bases, with 14 bases spanning the gap. The CDR3 contains 14 residues. The CDR3 loop is CASSLIDGGGGYTF. CDR3 in DNA: TGTGCCAGCAGCTTGATCGATGGGGGTGGTGGCTACACCTTC.

The V call is TRBV29-1, the J call TRBJ1-3; no firm D call. Per germline, CDR1 SQVTM and CDR2 ANQGSEA. The CDR3 loop spans 14 amino acids. The ends were cut back, 3 bases at V and 4 bases at J, with 13 bases in the middle. Written as DNA, the CDR3 is TGCAGCGTTGACCCCGGCACGGGCGGAAACACCATATATTTT. Translation: CSVDPGTGGNTIYF.

The V gene is TRBV5-1, the J gene TRBJ1-2; TRBD1 aligns across 8 bases. Germline V gene lookup returns CDR1 SGHRS and CDR2 YFSETQ. With 2 bases clipped from V and 8 bases from J, the junction kept 5 bases outside the gene matches. This CDR3 contains 13 residues. In nucleotides, the CDR3 is TGCGCCAGCAGCTTAAACCCAGGGGGCGGCTACACCTTC. This sequence encodes CASSLNPGGGYTF.

The chain carries TRBV6-5 and TRBJ1-2, with D maybe TRBD1 (6 bases). V was clipped by 3 bases and J by 3 bases, with 11 bases between them. The length of the CDR3 is 14 residues. Per the germline V gene, CDR1 is MNHEY and CDR2 is SVGAGI. CDR3 in amino acids: CASSYYPGDYGYTF. The DNA for the CDR3 is TGTGCCAGCAGTTATTATCCAGGGGACTATGGCTACACCTTC.

The chain links TRBV7-8 to TRBJ1-2; D gene unclear. CDR1 and CDR2 (germline): SGHVS, FQNEAQ. V lost 4 bases and J lost 8, with 17 bases in between. This CDR3 has 14 residues. Here the CDR3 DNA reads TGTGCCAGCAGCTCATCACAGTTTCGGGAGGGCTACACCTTC. It yields the protein CASSSSQFREGYTF.

This rearrangement joins TRBV6-5 to TRBJ2-1; 9 bases map to TRBD2. Looked up from germline, CDR1 is MNHEY and CDR2 is SVGAGI. This CDR3 is 14 amino acids long. V gave up 5 bases and J gave up 7 bases; unmatched junction bases: 6. This chain's CDR3 is CASSTRGGKNEQFF. The CDR3 DNA is TGTGCCAGCAGTACGCGGGGGGGTAAAAATGAGCAGTTCTTC.

The chain is built from TRBV4-1 and TRBJ1-1; possible D gene TRBD1, 5 bases. V was trimmed by 0 bases and J by 0 bases, leaving 17 bases between them. The germline V gene encodes CDR1 MGHRA and CDR2 YSYEKL. The CDR3 is 18 amino acids. CDR3 DNA: TGCGCCAGCAGCCAAGATATCGGGGGTGGCGCCATGAACACTGAAGCTTTCTTT. This gives the protein CASSQDIGGGAMNTEAFF.

The CDR3 DNA sequence: TGTGCCAGCAGCTTAGGAAACACAGGGAATTCACCCCTCCACTTT. It yields the protein CASSLGNTGNSPLHF. J is TRBJ1-6 and V is TRBV7-3; D might be TRBD1 (6 bases). Trimming left V 2 bases short and J 7 bases short, with 12 bases between. CDR1 is SGHTA and CDR2 is FQGTGA in the germline V gene. The CDR3 runs 15 residues.

This chain uses TRBV6-1 with TRBJ2-3, with D tentatively TRBD1 (6 bases). The CDR3 totals 15 residues. The V end lost 2 bases, the J end lost 5 bases, and 14 bases lay between the germline ends. The germline gives CDR1 MNHNS, CDR2 SASEGT. This chain's CDR3 is CASSERPGDQDTQYF. Written as DNA, the CDR3 is TGTGCCAGCAGTGAACGGCCAGGGGATCAAGATACGCAGTATTTT.

The chain carries TRBV5-5 and TRBJ1-2; weak D call: TRBD1 (6 bases). In germline, CDR1 is SGHKS, CDR2 YYEKEE (reference sequence). The CDR3 sequence is 13 residues long. Trimming took off 4 bases at V and 7 bases at J, with 14 bases between the two ends. The CDR3 reads CASSLTGHGGYTF. CDR3 nucleotides: TGTGCCAGCAGCCTAACAGGGCATGGTGGCTACACCTTC. Supplemented by reference TRBV5-5 and TRBJ1-2, the full variable domain reads DAGVTQSPTHLIKTRGQQVTLRCSPISGHKSVSWYQQVLGQGPQFIFQYYEKEERGRGNFPDRFSARQFPNYSSELNVNALLLGDSALYLCASSLTGHGGYTFGSGTRLTVV.

The genes are TRBV21-1 and TRBJ1-2; the listed D gene, TRBD1, was not tested against the DNA. TRBV21-1 is described as a pseudogene. The CDR3 covers 17 residues. CDR3 loop: CASSSHDRGRGKSGYTF. The DNA for the CDR3 is TGTGCCAGCAGCTCCCATGACAGGGGGCGCGGCAAGAGTGGCTACACCTTC.

This chain joins TRBV19 and TRBJ1-1, with D possibly matching TRBD1 (5 bases). Germline CDR1 LNHDA, CDR2 SQIVND (reference sequence). Trimming removed 7 bases from V and 1 base from J, with 10 bases in between. This CDR3 has 13 residues. In DNA form, the CDR3 reads TGTGCCAGTACTGAGGGGCCGAACACTGAAGCTTTCTTT. Translating gives CASTEGPNTEAFF.

The chain joins TRBV29-1 to TRBJ1-5; D unclear. Germline values: CDR1 SQVTM, CDR2 ANQGSEA. Trimming left V 7 bases short and J 3 bases short, with 19 bases between. CDR3 length: 15 residues. The CDR3 protein is CSEEGRVSANQPQHF. CDR3 coding DNA: TGCAGCGAGGAAGGGCGGGTTTCCGCCAATCAGCCCCAGCATTTT.

The V gene is TRBV7-9, the J gene TRBJ1-5; D perhaps matches TRBD1 (6 bases). The CDR3 consists of 15 residues. Germline V gene lookup returns CDR1 SEHNR and CDR2 FQNEAQ (reference sequence). V was trimmed by 2 bases and J by 5 bases, leaving 13 bases between them. CDR3 amino acids: CASSLNRGAYQPQHF. The CDR3 DNA sequence: TGTGCCAGCAGCTTAAATCGGGGGGCCTATCAGCCCCAGCATTTT.

The genes are TRBV19 and TRBJ1-2; no firm D call. Germline CDR1 is LNHDA and CDR2 is SQIVND (reference sequence). The V and J ends lost 1 base and 4 bases respectively, with 13 bases between them. The CDR3 has 15 residues. CDR3 residues: CASSIAGIGSYGYTF. Written as DNA, the CDR3 is TGTGCCAGTAGTATAGCAGGTATCGGGTCCTATGGCTACACCTTC. The whole variable domain, remainder taken from reference TRBV19 and TRBJ1-2, is DGGITQSPKYLFRKEGQNVTLSCEQNLNHDAMYWYRQDPGQGLRLIYYSQIVNDFQKGDIAEGYSVSREKKESFPLTVTSAQKNPTAFYLCASSIAGIGSYGYTFGSGTRLTVV.

The chain recombines TRBV7-2 with TRBJ1-2; 8 bases align to TRBD1. Germline CDR1 and CDR2: SGHTA and FQGNSA. This CDR3 is built from 15 residues. The J segment lost 5 bases and the V segment lost 5 bases, leaving 10 bases of the junction unmatched. In nucleotides, the CDR3 is TGTGCCAGCAGCCCATCGCCGGACAGGGTGTATGGCTACACCTTC. Translated: CASSPSPDRVYGYTF.

V is TRBV29-1 and J is TRBJ1-2; D remains unclear. This CDR3 is built from 11 residues. The V and J ends lost 4 bases and 8 bases respectively, with 11 bases between them. CDR1 and CDR2 from the germline V gene are SQVTM and ANQGSEA. DNA of the CDR3: TGCAGCGTTGGGGCCGCAGAGGGCTACACCTTC. Translating it yields CSVGAAEGYTF.

The CDR3 bases are TGTGCCAGCAGCTTAGAACAGGGGCTTGATTCACCCCTCCACTTT. Translation gives CASSLEQGLDSPLHF. The chain carries TRBV7-9 and TRBJ1-6, with 7 positions matching TRBD1. This CDR3 spans 15 amino acids. V was pared by 1 base and J by 8 bases, with 5 bases of the junction left unmatched. CDR1 and CDR2 (germline): SEHNR, FQNEAQ (reference sequence).